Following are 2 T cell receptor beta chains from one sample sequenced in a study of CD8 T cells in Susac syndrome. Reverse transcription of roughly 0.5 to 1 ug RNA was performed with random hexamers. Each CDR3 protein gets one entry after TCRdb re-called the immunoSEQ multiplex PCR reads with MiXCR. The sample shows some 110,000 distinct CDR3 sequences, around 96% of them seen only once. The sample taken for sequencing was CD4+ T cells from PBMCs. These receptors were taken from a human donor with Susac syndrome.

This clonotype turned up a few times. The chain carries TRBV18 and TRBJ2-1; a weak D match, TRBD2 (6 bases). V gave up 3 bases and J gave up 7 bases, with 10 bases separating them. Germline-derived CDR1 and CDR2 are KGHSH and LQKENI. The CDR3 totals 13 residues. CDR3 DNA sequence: TGTGCCAGCTCACCTCAAGGAGGGAATGAGCAGTTCTTC. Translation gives CASSPQGGNEQFF.

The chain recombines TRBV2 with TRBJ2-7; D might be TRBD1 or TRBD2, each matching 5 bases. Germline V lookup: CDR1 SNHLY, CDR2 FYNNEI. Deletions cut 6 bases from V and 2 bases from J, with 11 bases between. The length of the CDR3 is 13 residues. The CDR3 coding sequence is TGTGCCAGCAGGGGACCGCGGGCCTACGAGCAGTACTTC. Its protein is CASRGPRAYEQYF.